These T cell receptor beta chains were read from a single sample in a study of T cells after yellow fever vaccination. TCRdb ran MiXCR on the 5' RACE reads and lists one entry per CDR3 protein. This table has about 150,000 distinct CDR3 sequences, approximately 6.6% appearing once. The sequenced sample was CD4+ T cells sorted from PBMCs, obtained 10 days after the yellow fever booster vaccination. These receptors originate from a young man who received the YFV17D yellow fever vaccine. CDR3s leave out the opening cysteine and the closing phenylalanine or tryptophan. Fields, in order: CDR3 protein, J gene, V gene.

cdr3_aa: ASRGAGRNGANVLT
j_call: TRBJ2-6
v_call: TRBV28

cdr3_aa: ASSLAGSGDTDTQY
j_call: TRBJ2-3
v_call: TRBV5-1

cdr3_aa: ASSQQGVAWQPQH
j_call: TRBJ1-5
v_call: TRBV5-5

cdr3_aa: ASKQGGYNEQF
j_call: TRBJ2-1
v_call: TRBV7-2

cdr3_aa: SVEPGLAGGSSYNEQF
j_call: TRBJ2-1
v_call: TRBV29-1

cdr3_aa: ASSLGGSSNEQF
j_call: TRBJ2-1
v_call: TRBV5-1

cdr3_aa: ASTQGGQGHEQY
j_call: TRBJ2-7
v_call: TRBV3-1

cdr3_aa: ATSDPRSGEEQF
j_call: TRBJ2-1
v_call: TRBV24-1

cdr3_aa: ASSPVWGPTGGSDTQY
j_call: TRBJ2-3
v_call: TRBV19

cdr3_aa: ASSSARGGAVQLF
j_call: TRBJ1-4
v_call: TRBV5-6

cdr3_aa: ASSRASSMGVSYNEQF
j_call: TRBJ2-1
v_call: TRBV21-1

cdr3_aa: SARDWRQGVLVETQY
j_call: TRBJ2-5
v_call: TRBV20-1

cdr3_aa: AISQGRPEGAF
j_call: TRBJ1-1
v_call: TRBV10-3

cdr3_aa: ASSLAWVLAGVADTQY
j_call: TRBJ2-3
v_call: TRBV7-2

cdr3_aa: ASSWDLSEQY
j_call: TRBJ2-7
v_call: TRBV7-2

cdr3_aa: ASSLEWSGGRF
j_call: TRBJ2-1
v_call: TRBV11-2

cdr3_aa: SAAYGTVYEQY
j_call: TRBJ2-7
v_call: TRBV29-1

cdr3_aa: ASTSGTGIGNEQF
j_call: TRBJ2-1
v_call: TRBV12-3/TRBV12-4

cdr3_aa: ASSLGGLAGEDTQY
j_call: TRBJ2-3
v_call: TRBV5-4

cdr3_aa: ASSLGSTKADTQY
j_call: TRBJ2-3
v_call: TRBV11-3

cdr3_aa: ASRRTGSNQPQH
j_call: TRBJ1-5
v_call: TRBV6-5

cdr3_aa: ASSLPGLAYQETQY
j_call: TRBJ2-5
v_call: TRBV23-1

cdr3_aa: CARLRRTSGNYNEQF
j_call: TRBJ2-1
v_call: TRBV20-1

cdr3_aa: ASRKEATQY
j_call: TRBJ2-5
v_call: TRBV6-2/TRBV6-3

cdr3_aa: AIRRDIGPYEQY
j_call: TRBJ2-7
v_call: TRBV10-3

cdr3_aa: ASSLGGGSDEQF
j_call: TRBJ2-1
v_call: TRBV7-2

cdr3_aa: ASSRERTGTYEQY
j_call: TRBJ2-7
v_call: TRBV11-2

cdr3_aa: ASSPGDRRQTTYEQY
j_call: TRBJ2-7
v_call: TRBV7-2

cdr3_aa: ASSLGSGIHGDTQY
j_call: TRBJ2-3
v_call: TRBV7-2

cdr3_aa: ASLWGNEQF
j_call: TRBJ2-1
v_call: TRBV25-1

cdr3_aa: ASSPSGRGETQY
j_call: TRBJ2-5
v_call: TRBV6-2/TRBV6-3

cdr3_aa: ASPIPQH
j_call: TRBJ1-5
v_call: TRBV5-5

cdr3_aa: SARAGGQETQY
j_call: TRBJ2-5
v_call: TRBV20-1

cdr3_aa: ASSSKQVYEQF
j_call: TRBJ2-1
v_call: TRBV7-2

cdr3_aa: ASSPPLRLAGGDEQF
j_call: TRBJ2-1
v_call: TRBV7-9

cdr3_aa: ASSLEAGPSYEQY
j_call: TRBJ2-7
v_call: TRBV12-3/TRBV12-4

cdr3_aa: SVEDRAYGYT
j_call: TRBJ1-2
v_call: TRBV29-1